This T cell receptor beta chain derives from a study of Graves' ophthalmopathy and Graves' hyperthyroidism. This clonotype has a handful of counts. Researchers turned away patients with other autoimmune diseases, uncontrolled infections, pregnancy or lactation. Transcripts of RNA were the source for amplifying TCR beta CDR3 regions. An initial RT-PCR round employing HTBI primers preceded a second-round multiplex PCR. TCRdb reprocessed the multiplex PCR reads via MiXCR and lists one record per CDR3 protein. The data contain just over 400,000 distinct CDR3 sequences, over 20% of them singletons. Deletions cut 4 bases from V and 1 base from J, with 10 bases between. The CDR3 totals 13 residues. Germline-derived CDR1 and CDR2 are GTSNPN and SVGIG (reference sequence).

The sequence was obtained from a young woman with stable Graves' hyperthyroidism. The chain uses TRBV30 and TRBJ1-1; D is unclear. Sequenced material: peripheral blood. CDR3 nucleotide sequence: TGTGCCTGGACTATGACGGCGAACACTGAAGCTTTCTTT. It encodes CAWTMTANTEAFF.